Listed here are 9 T cell receptor beta chains from one sample, sequenced in a study of identifying expanded T cells in peripheral blood. TCRdb's table, derived via immunoSEQ multiplex PCR, lists solely in-frame clones and lacks some. The profile shows more than 45,000 clones, roughly nine tenths of them singletons. Input material: blood. Every receptor here comes from a person aged 18 to 75 in good health.

This clone was detected only once. The chain recombines TRBV9 with TRBJ2-2; D unclear. The CDR3 totals 14 residues. With 4 bases removed from V and 5 bases from J, the gap between germline ends came to 12 bases. Germline V gives CDR1 SGDLS, CDR2 YYNGEE. CDR3 region: CASSLGTETGELFF. The CDR3 DNA reads TGTGCCAGCAGCCTGGGTACAGAGACCGGGGAGCTGTTTTTT. The variable domain in full, with the rest retrieved from reference TRBV9 and TRBJ2-2, is DSGVTQTPKHLITATGQRVTLRCSPRSGDLSVYWYQQSLDQGLQFLIQYYNGEERAKGNILERFSAQQFPDLHSELNLSSLELGDSALYFCASSLGTETGELFFGEGSRLTVL.

This rearrangement joins TRBV5-6 to TRBJ2-5, with D uncertain. The CDR3 spans 12 residues. V was trimmed by 1 base and J by 4 bases, leaving 5 bases between them. Germline CDR1 reads SGHDT; CDR2 reads YYEEEE. The CDR3 here is CASSLSPETQYF. As DNA, the CDR3 is TGTGCCAGCAGCTTGAGTCCAGAGACCCAGTACTTC.

The J gene is TRBJ2-1, the V gene TRBV9; D is perhaps TRBD1 or TRBD2 (6 bases each). Germline CDR1 SGDLS, CDR2 YYNGEE. The CDR3 runs to 14 residues. The ends were cut back, 1 base at V and 5 bases at J, with 10 bases in the middle. The CDR3 sequence is CASSVRGADNEQFF. In DNA form, the CDR3 reads TGTGCCAGCAGCGTAAGGGGGGCCGACAATGAGCAGTTCTTC.

Only a few counts were recorded for this clone. The chain has TRBV6-1 and TRBJ2-5; D might be TRBD1 or TRBD2, each matching 6 bases. This CDR3 has 13 amino acids. V shed 4 bases and J shed 5 bases, with 11 bases lying between them. The V gene's germline CDR1 is MNHNS and CDR2 SASEGT. CDR3 residues: CASSGGAPETQYF. CDR3 coding DNA: TGTGCCAGCAGTGGGGGGGCGCCGGAGACCCAGTACTTC.

This sequence joins TRBV5-4 and TRBJ1-1; no firm D call. Per germline, CDR1 SGHNT and CDR2 YYREEE (reference sequence). Trimming pared 2 bases from V and 0 bases from J, leaving 2 bases between. This CDR3 spans 12 amino acids. The CDR3 coding sequence is TGTGCCAGCAGCTTCGTGAACACTGAAGCTTTCTTT. Encoded protein: CASSFVNTEAFF.

V is TRBV19 and J is TRBJ2-5; D gene uncertain. The V end lost 7 bases, the J end lost 8 bases, and 5 bases lay between the germline ends. Germline V gene lookup returns CDR1 LNHDA and CDR2 SQIVND (reference sequence). The CDR3 has 9 amino acids. In nucleotides, the CDR3 is TGTGCCAGTATTCTAACCCAGTACTTC. Translated, it gives CASILTQYF. The full variable domain, with the rest looked up from reference TRBV19 and TRBJ2-5, is DGGITQSPKYLFRKEGQNVTLSCEQNLNHDAMYWYRQDPGQGLRLIYYSQIVNDFQKGDIAEGYSVSREKKESFPLTVTSAQKNPTAFYLCASILTQYFGPGTRLLVL.

The genes are TRBV11-2 and TRBJ2-7, with TRBD1 matching 8 bases. Germline trimming cut 5 bases from V and 0 bases from J; bases unmatched to any gene: 9. The germline V gene has CDR1 SGHAT and CDR2 FQNNGV. The CDR3 runs 16 residues. The CDR3 nucleotides are TGTGCCAGCAGCGCGCCAGGGGGCAGGGTCTCCTACGAGCAGTACTTC. It codes for CASSAPGGRVSYEQYF.

The chain combines TRBV2 with TRBJ2-7; TRBD1 matches 9 bases. V trimming: 5 bases; J trimming: 7 bases; junction bases outside the gene matches: 12. The germline V gene encodes CDR1 SNHLY and CDR2 FYNNEI. The CDR3 is 15 amino acids. The CDR3 region has the DNA TGTGCCAGCAGTTCACAGGGGGCGGGAATAGGGGAGCAGTACTTC. This sequence encodes CASSSQGAGIGEQYF.

V gene TRBV4-2 combines with J gene TRBJ2-5; TRBD1 matches at 7 bases. CDR1 and CDR2 (germline): LGHNA, YNFKEQ. Trimming took 5 bases from V and 2 from J; bases not matched to a gene: 5. The CDR3 is 14 amino acids. The CDR3 protein is CASSRGRGQETQYF. The CDR3 nucleotides are TGTGCCAGCAGCAGGGGGCGTGGACAAGAGACCCAGTACTTC.